This TCR beta chain was captured by sequencing in a study of blood T cell repertoires in COVID-19. The overall study: The samples span acute and convalescent COVID-19 from the United States, Italy and Spain. T cells, B-cell-depleted T cells, or PBMCs supplied cDNA or gDNA.

Losses at the gene ends were 8 bases for V and 4 bases for J; bases not matched to a gene: 10. CDR1 is GTSNPN and CDR2 is SVGIG in the germline V gene (reference sequence). The CDR3 extends over 15 amino acids. Authors' analysis steps: The assay estimated nucleated cells by amplifying reference gene primers. Sequenced by immunoSEQ multiplex PCR; TCRdb stores in-frame clones only, minus some. Clonal size and the V and J genes are those of that table, whereas D and trimming came from the DNA. The sample includes about 140,000 clones, approximately 80% of them seen just once. V and J are TRBV30 and TRBJ2-1; 11 bases agree with TRBD2. Material for sequencing was peripheral blood. The clonotype was recovered from an elderly woman in a cohort sampled during active or convalescent COVID-19. The CDR3, as DNA: TGTGCCGCGAAGCCGGGACTAGCGGAATACAATGAGCAGTTCTTC. Translating it yields CAAKPGLAEYNEQFF.